This T cell receptor (beta chain) was sequenced for a study of T cells after yellow fever vaccination. Looking at the study overall: For low cell numbers, libraries were made with SMART-Seq v4 Ultra Low Input. Regarding the study as a whole: Peaking on day 5 versus 15, the secondary response was faster but weaker. Overall, a small share of clonotypes was seen in both CD4 and CD8 compartments.

The CDR3 extends over 13 amino acids. Trimming left V 2 bases short and J 3 bases short, with 11 bases between. Germline V gene sequence: CDR1 DFQATT, CDR2 SNEGSKA (reference sequence). This clonotype was seen a few times. Its target is unknown. A process of 5'RACE template switching, which added a universal primer site and UMIs, was used to make TCR cDNA. TCRdb re-derived calls from the 5' RACE reads in MiXCR, one entry per CDR3 protein. Of around 550,000 distinct CDR3 sequences listed, about 19% are singletons. J is TRBJ2-7 and V is TRBV20-1, with D hard to call. The specimen comprised PBMCs, sampled 15 days after the yellow fever booster vaccination. This sequence originates from a man aged 25 to 45 who received the YFV17D yellow fever vaccine. The CDR3 DNA sequence: TGCAGTGCTAGACGACCAAATGGCTACGAGCAGTACTTC. Translating gives CSARRPNGYEQYF.